The 21 T cell receptor beta chains given below trace back to one sample, sequenced in a study of high-grade serous ovarian cancer treatment subgroups. Generated by immunoSEQ multiplex PCR, the TCRdb table keeps only in-frame clones and is missing some. The table includes about 10,000 clones, 75% to 90% detected once. Tumor tissue was taken before any definitive surgery or chemotherapy was given. Material for sequencing was tumor tissue. The receptors originated from a human donor with high-grade serous ovarian cancer.

This chain links TRBV28 with TRBJ1-2; the D is unclear. Trimming shortened V by 5 bases and J by 8 bases, and 9 bases separated the two germline ends. The CDR3 runs 11 residues. Germline values: CDR1 MDHEN, CDR2 SYDVKM. The CDR3 spells CASSHSGGYTF. CDR3 DNA sequence: TGTGCCAGCAGTCACAGCGGGGGCTACACCTTC.

The rearrangement joins TRBV29-1 to TRBJ2-7; a weak D match, TRBD1 (6 bases). V was clipped by 6 bases and J by 0 bases, with 15 bases between them. The CDR3 has 14 residues. Germline assignment: CDR1 SQVTM and CDR2 ANQGSEA. The CDR3, as DNA: TGCAGCGTCCTGCTGCGACAGGACTCCTACGAGCAGTACTTC. This codes for CSVLLRQDSYEQYF.

The CDR3 loop is CASSEAPLDPNEQYF. CDR3 coding DNA: TGTGCCAGCAGTGAAGCTCCCTTGGACCCCAACGAGCAGTACTTC. This rearrangement joins TRBV6-1 to TRBJ2-7; D is ambiguous. Trimming pared 0 bases from V and 5 bases from J, leaving 14 bases between. The CDR3 covers 15 residues. Germline V gives CDR1 MNHNS, CDR2 SASEGT.

The J gene is TRBJ2-7, the V gene TRBV2, with D possibly matching TRBD2 (5 bases). Looked up from germline, CDR1 is SNHLY and CDR2 is FYNNEI. This CDR3 region has 18 residues. The V gene lost 4 bases and the J gene lost 2 bases, with 24 bases spanning the gap. CDR3 sequence (DNA): TGTGCCAGCAGTGTGGCTGGGTCCTCACCGACTACCACCTACGAGCAGTACTTC. Protein sequence: CASSVAGSSPTTTYEQYF.

The chain is built from TRBV19 and TRBJ2-2; 11 bases map to TRBD1. This CDR3 is built from 16 residues. Germline V CDR1 and CDR2: LNHDA, SQIVND (reference sequence). J was trimmed by 4 bases and V by 5 bases; bases with no gene match: 6. The CDR3 coding sequence is TGTGCCAGTAGTGCCGGACAGGGGGCCGGCACCGGGGAGCTGTTTTTT. As protein: CASSAGQGAGTGELFF.

This rearrangement joins TRBV15 to TRBJ2-1, with a possible D match to TRBD2 (5 bases). V lost 3 bases and J lost 9, with 9 bases in between. CDR1 and CDR2 (germline): LNHNV, YYDKDF (reference sequence). The CDR3 is 12 residues long. The CDR3 region is CATSRVASEQFF. DNA for the CDR3: TGTGCCACCAGCAGGGTAGCGAGTGAGCAGTTCTTC.

The chain has TRBV2 and TRBJ1-1; tentative D call: TRBD1 (5 bases). The V end lost 5 bases, the J end lost 8 bases, and 18 bases lay between the germline ends. Germline CDR1 and CDR2: SNHLY and FYNNEI. The CDR3 spans 14 residues. CDR3 in DNA: TGTGCCAGCAGTTATCCACAGGTGTTGGCGGAAGCTTTCTTT. Its protein product is CASSYPQVLAEAFF. Looking up the rest from reference TRBV2 and TRBJ1-1 gives the full variable domain: EPEVTQTPSHQVTQMGQEVILRCVPISNHLYFYWYRQILGQKVEFLVSFYNNEISEKSEIFDDQFSVERPDGSNFTLKIRSTKLEDSAMYFCASSYPQVLAEAFFGQGTRLTVV.

This clone was observed a handful of times. V usage is TRBV18 and J usage is TRBJ2-7; TRBD2 matches at 8 bases. The V and J ends lost 4 bases and 3 bases, in that order; junction bases with no gene match: 5. The CDR3 length is 14 residues. Germline CDR1 and CDR2: KGHSH and LQKENI. The CDR3 protein is CASSLISGSYEQYF. The CDR3 nucleotides are TGTGCCAGCTCACTGATAAGCGGGAGCTACGAGCAGTACTTC.

To note about this clone: Compared with germline, one end of the junction differs, possibly owing to a read error. V gene TRBV7-7 combines with J gene TRBJ2-1; 14 bases are shared with TRBD2. This CDR3 spans 15 amino acids. Germline values: CDR1 SSHAT, CDR2 FNYEAQ (reference sequence). In DNA, the CDR3 is TGTGCTAGCAGCCCGGGACTAGCGGGAGTCTATGAGCAGTTCTTC. Amino acids: CASSPGLAGVYEQFF.

This clone was seen more than once but under ten times. This rearrangement joins TRBV2 to TRBJ1-1; D not resolved. CDR3 length: 11 residues. Trimming cost V 9 bases and J 1 base, with 6 bases left between them. Germline CDR1 is SNHLY and CDR2 is FYNNEI. The CDR3 DNA is TGTGCCAGTAGGGAGAACACTGAAGCTTTCTTT. Translated, it gives CASRENTEAFF.

V is TRBV5-6 and J is TRBJ2-2; 8 bases are shared with TRBD1. This CDR3 has 15 residues. The germline gives CDR1 SGHDT, CDR2 YYEEEE. Trimming removed 3 bases from V and 6 bases from J; junction bases left unmatched: 7. DNA of the CDR3: TGTGCCAGCAGCTCGGCAGGGGGCGCAGCCGGGGAGCTGTTTTTT. Encoded protein: CASSSAGGAAGELFF.

This clone was recorded only once. The rearrangement joins TRBV15 to TRBJ2-7; no reliable D call. The V end lost 1 base, the J end lost 3 bases, and 7 bases lay between the germline ends. Germline V gene sequence: CDR1 LNHNV, CDR2 YYDKDF (reference sequence). This CDR3 contains 13 residues. DNA of the CDR3: TGTGCCACCAGCAGAGGATCCGGCTACGAGCAGTACTTC. The encoded protein is CATSRGSGYEQYF.

The chain links TRBV7-2 to TRBJ1-5; 8 positions match TRBD1. The CDR3 has 15 residues. CDR1 and CDR2 (germline): SGHTA, FQGNSA. V shed 7 bases, J shed 6 bases, and the junction held 11 bases outside the gene matches. The CDR3 DNA sequence: TGTGCCAGCAACAACCAGACAGGGGCGGGTCAGCCCCAGCATTTT. It specifies CASNNQTGAGQPQHF.

The chain combines TRBV19 with TRBJ2-1; 8 bases agree with TRBD2. The CDR3 totals 15 residues. V was pared by 3 bases and J by 7 bases, with 8 bases of the junction left unmatched. CDR1 LNHDA and CDR2 SQIVND come from the germline V gene (reference sequence). The CDR3 DNA reads TGTGCCAGTAGTATCTCAGCGGGAGTCAGGAATGAGCAGTTCTTC. It translates to CASSISAGVRNEQFF.

The chain uses TRBV2 and TRBJ2-3, with 8 bases identical to TRBD2. J gave up 4 bases and V 4 bases, and 4 bases lay outside the gene matches. The CDR3 is made up of 14 amino acids. CDR1 is SNHLY, CDR2 FYNNEI, per germline. The DNA of the CDR3 is TGTGCCAGCAGTGCACTGACTAGCGCAGATACGCAGTATTTT. It encodes CASSALTSADTQYF. Filled out from reference TRBV2 and TRBJ2-3, the complete variable domain reads EPEVTQTPSHQVTQMGQEVILRCVPISNHLYFYWYRQILGQKVEFLVSFYNNEISEKSEIFDDQFSVERPDGSNFTLKIRSTKLEDSAMYFCASSALTSADTQYFGPGTRLTVL.

This chain joins TRBV9 and TRBJ1-1, with 9 bases identical to TRBD1. Germline loops: CDR1 SGDLS, CDR2 YYNGEE. J gave up 1 base and V 2 bases, and 3 bases lay outside the gene matches. The CDR3 loop spans 15 amino acids. CDR3: CASSVHRGRNTEAFF. For the CDR3, the DNA is TGTGCCAGCAGCGTGCACAGGGGGCGGAACACTGAAGCTTTCTTT.

The genes are TRBV6-6 and TRBJ2-7; 8 bases align to TRBD1. Germline CDR1 reads MNHNY; CDR2 reads SVGAGI (reference sequence). The CDR3 extends over 14 amino acids. The junction had 10 bases not matched to a gene; V was cut back by 8 bases and J by 4 bases. CDR3 loop: CASLPSRGLYEQYF. CDR3 in DNA: TGTGCCAGCCTACCCAGCAGGGGGCTGTACGAGCAGTACTTC.

This clone occurred a few times. V is TRBV2 and J is TRBJ2-3; no clear D. V lost 5 bases and J lost 6, with 9 bases in between. This CDR3 spans 12 amino acids. Germline CDR1 SNHLY, CDR2 FYNNEI. The CDR3 DNA is TGTGCCAGCAGTTCAGGAGAGGATACGCAGTATTTT. Its translation: CASSSGEDTQYF.

In DNA form, the CDR3 reads TGTGCCAGCAGTTCCAGACTAGCGCGATACCTCCGTGATACGCAGTATTTT. This translates into CASSSRLARYLRDTQYF. This sequence joins TRBV27 and TRBJ2-3; TRBD2 matches at 8 bases. The CDR3 contains 17 residues. Germline loops: CDR1 MNHEY, CDR2 SMNVEV (reference sequence). J was trimmed by 6 bases and V by 4 bases; bases with no gene match: 15.

A few counts support this clone. V usage is TRBV28 and J usage is TRBJ1-2; weak D call: TRBD1 (5 bases). The CDR3 is 12 amino acids. Trimming took off 4 bases at V and 2 bases at J, with 5 bases between the two ends. Germline loops: CDR1 MDHEN, CDR2 SYDVKM. CDR3 sequence: CASSYRNYGYTF. CDR3 sequence (DNA): TGTGCCAGCAGTTACAGGAACTATGGCTACACCTTC.

This CDR3 is CASSSVRRLVLYEQYF. The CDR3 DNA follows: TGTGCCAGCAGCTCGGTGAGGCGACTAGTTTTGTACGAGCAGTACTTC. The chain links TRBV7-3 to TRBJ2-7; D perhaps matches TRBD2 (6 bases). V lost 4 bases and J lost 4, with 20 bases in between. Per germline, CDR1 SGHTA and CDR2 FQGTGA. The CDR3 extends over 16 amino acids. Filled out from reference TRBV7-3 and TRBJ2-7, the complete variable domain reads GAGVSQTPSNKVTEKGKYVELRCDPISGHTALYWYRQSLGQGPEFLIYFQGTGAADDSGLPNDRFFAVRPEGSVSTLKIQRTERGDSAVYLCASSSVRRLVLYEQYFGPGTRLTVT.